A selection of T cell receptor beta chains follows, all from one sample in a study of response to subunit inactivated influenza vaccine. TCRdb reanalysed the RT-PCR reads using MiXCR and keeps one entry per CDR3 protein. The sample includes some 600,000 distinct CDR3 sequences, 13% to 15% of them seen just once. The material was PBMCs from blood, obtained approximately 15 days before vaccination. These receptor sequences come from a man between 50 and 59 years old who received an inactivated influenza vaccine. Each CDR3 is given with its conserved first and last residue. The D gene is left open where the match is weak. The size field is filled for only some rows; it gives once, few, many or a size class.

v_call	d_call	j_call	clone_size	cdr3_nt	cdr3_aa
TRBV12-3/TRBV12-4	TRBD2	TRBJ2-7	-	TGTGCCAGCACCAAGGGTGGGGGGGTCTACGAGCAGTACTTC	CASTKGGGVYEQYF
TRBV7-8	TRBD1	TRBJ2-5	-	TGTGCCAGCAGCTTAGTGACAGGGATGGAGACCCAGTACTTC	CASSLVTGMETQYF
TRBV7-2	-	TRBJ1-2	few	TGTGCCAGCAGCTCGCAGACAGCAGCCATCAGACTCTATGGCTACACCTTC	CASSSQTAAIRLYGYTF
TRBV7-2	-	TRBJ2-7	few	TGTGCCAGCAGCCAAGGGGGGGGACTCTTATACGAGCAGTACTTC	CASSQGGGLLYEQYF
TRBV6-2/TRBV6-3	-	TRBJ2-1	many	TGTGCCAGCAGTCTAACCGCGGGACTGGACTCCTACAATGAGCAGTTCTTC	CASSLTAGLDSYNEQFF
TRBV7-2	-	TRBJ2-4	-	TGTGCCAGCAGCTTCTCAGGGGATGTTCAGTACTTC	CASSFSGDVQYF
TRBV5-1	TRBD1	TRBJ2-1	-	TGCGCCAGCAGCTTGGGCCAGGGGGCCCCGGGTGATGAGCAGTTCTTC	CASSLGQGAPGDEQFF
TRBV5-1	-	TRBJ2-2	-	TGCGCCAGCATAGGGCAGAACACCGGGGAGCTGTTTTTT	CASIGQNTGELFF
TRBV30	-	TRBJ2-2	few	TGTGCCTGGAGCTATAGGACCGGCCGTGGCGGGGAGCTGTTTTTT	CAWSYRTGRGGELFF
TRBV27	TRBD1	TRBJ2-2	few	TGTGCCAGCAGTTTATTGGGGACAGGGTATTCTGCCGGGGAGCTGTTTTTT	CASSLLGTGYSAGELFF
TRBV12-3/TRBV12-4	-	TRBJ2-2	many	TGTGCCAGCAGTTTACTCGCAACCGGGGAGCTGTTTTTT	CASSLLATGELFF
TRBV27	-	TRBJ1-1	few	TGTGCCAGCAGTTTAGTGAAGGGGATTTTCACTGAAGCTTTCTTT	CASSLVKGIFTEAFF
TRBV27	-	TRBJ1-4	many	TGTGCCAGCAGCCTTACCCCCTCCGTTGCGGGGGGTAATGAAAAACTGTTTTTT	CASSLTPSVAGGNEKLFF
TRBV6-2/TRBV6-3	TRBD2	TRBJ2-1	many	TGTGCCAGCACCCCAGTAGCGGGAGTTTCTGAGCAGTTCTTC	CASTPVAGVSEQFF
TRBV7-6	-	TRBJ2-1	-	TGTGCCAGCAGCCTAGCCGGGGCAGATGGCTACAATGAGCAGTTCTTC	CASSLAGADGYNEQFF
TRBV7-8	-	TRBJ1-5	few	TGTGCCAGCAGCCAGGCTGGGGATCAGCCCCAGCATTTT	CASSQAGDQPQHF
TRBV11-2	-	TRBJ2-5	-	TGTGCCAGCAGCTTACTTAGGGAGCCCCAAGAGACCCAGTACTTC	CASSLLREPQETQYF
TRBV27	TRBD1	TRBJ2-7	many	TGTGCCAGCAGTTCCTCACAGGGGTACGAGCAGTACTTC	CASSSSQGYEQYF
TRBV6-2/TRBV6-3	-	TRBJ2-2	-	TGTGCCAGCAGTTACGGTCCCGGGGAGCTGTTTTTT	CASSYGPGELFF
TRBV6-2/TRBV6-3	TRBD1	TRBJ1-5	-	TGTGCCAGCAGGGAAGGGACAGGGTGGAATCAGCCCCAGCATTTT	CASREGTGWNQPQHF
TRBV7-9	-	TRBJ2-3	few	TGTGCCAGCAGCCCGCTGAGCACAGATACGCAGTATTTT	CASSPLSTDTQYF
TRBV6-5	-	TRBJ1-6	-	TGTGCCAGCAGTTACTCGAGCGGGACAAATTCACCCCTCCACTTT	CASSYSSGTNSPLHF
TRBV7-2	TRBD2	TRBJ2-3	-	TGTGCCAGCAGCACACTAGCGGGAGGGCTCACAGATACGCAGTATTTT	CASSTLAGGLTDTQYF
TRBV6-2/TRBV6-3	-	TRBJ1-5	many	TGTGCCAGCAGTGCCTGGGGGAGTCAGCCCCAGCATTTT	CASSAWGSQPQHF
TRBV5-1	-	TRBJ1-1	few	TGCGCCAGCAGCTTGCGACACGATAACCCCCAGATGAACACTGAAGCTTTCTTT	CASSLRHDNPQMNTEAFF
TRBV7-2	TRBD2	TRBJ2-1	few	TGTGCCAGCAGCCTAACTAGCGGGATTCAGTTCTTC	CASSLTSGIQFF
TRBV20-1	-	TRBJ2-5	once	TGCAGTCCTAGGATCTGGGCAGAGACCCAGTACTTC	CSPRIWAETQYF
TRBV5-1	-	TRBJ1-2	-	TGCGCCAGCAGCTTGGGGGACGGGATCCACTATGGCTACACCTTC	CASSLGDGIHYGYTF
TRBV20-1	-	TRBJ1-1	-	TGCAGTGCTAGTACCGGCACTGAAGCTTTCTTT	CSASTGTEAFF